The 17 T cell receptor beta chains listed next were all sequenced from one sample in a study of blood T cell repertoires in COVID-19. Produced via immunoSEQ multiplex PCR; TCRdb's table is partial and in-frame only. The sample has around 250,000 clones; approximately 82% are singletons. Input material: PBMCs or T cells enriched from blood (not recorded which). Receptors originate from a man in his forties who had been exposed to COVID-19.

The CDR3 reads CASRIGGMNTEAFF. The CDR3 DNA sequence: TGTGCCAGCAGGATAGGGGGTATGAACACTGAAGCTTTCTTT. The gene calls are TRBV21-1 and TRBJ1-1; TRBD1, as called in the table, went unchecked against the DNA. TRBV21-1 is shown as a pseudogene. The CDR3 is made up of 14 amino acids.

V gene TRBV2 combines with J gene TRBJ1-5, with a possible D match to TRBD1 (6 bases). The CDR3 length is 12 residues. Between the trimmed V and J ends, which lost 7 bases and 7 bases, there was a span of 11 bases. Per germline, CDR1 SNHLY and CDR2 FYNNEI. The chain's CDR3 is CASKGVGQPQHF. CDR3 coding DNA: TGTGCCAGCAAGGGGGTCGGGCAGCCCCAGCATTTT.

This clone occurred once. The chain couples TRBV7-3 to TRBJ1-1, with D possibly TRBD1 on 5 matching bases. This CDR3 has 15 residues. V was shortened by 0 bases and J by 10 bases, with 18 bases between the two germline ends. Germline loops: CDR1 SGHTA, CDR2 FQGTGA. CDR3 sequence reads: CASSLTGGEGSRAFF. CDR3 bases: TGTGCCAGCAGCTTAACGGGGGGTGAAGGTTCTAGAGCTTTCTTT.

This clone has just a few counts. This chain connects TRBV7-9 to TRBJ2-7; the D gene is possibly TRBD1 (5 bases). The CDR3 runs to 15 residues. Trimming removed 5 bases from V and 1 base from J, with 15 bases in between. Germline V gene sequence: CDR1 SEHNR, CDR2 FQNEAQ (reference sequence). The CDR3 protein is CASSPLEAGSYEQYF. The CDR3 DNA sequence: TGTGCCAGCAGCCCTCTTGAGGCAGGGTCCTACGAGCAGTACTTC.

The chain carries TRBV12-3 or TRBV12-4 and TRBJ2-2; 8 positions agree with TRBD2. The J segment lost 6 bases and the V segment lost 5 bases, leaving 2 bases of the junction unmatched. The length of the CDR3 is 13 residues. CDR3 sequence reads: CASSPTSAGELFF. The CDR3 region has the DNA TGTGCCAGCAGTCCGACTAGCGCCGGGGAGCTGTTTTTT.

J is TRBJ2-4 and V is TRBV30; perhaps TRBD1 as D (6 bases). CDR3 length: 11 amino acids. CDR1 is GTSNPN and CDR2 is SVGIG in the germline V gene (reference sequence). V was shortened by 0 bases and J by 14 bases, with 11 bases between the two germline ends. In nucleotides, the CDR3 is TGTGCCTGGAGTGTAAGCCAGGGGAAGTACTTC. It encodes CAWSVSQGKYF.

The V and J genes are TRBV12-3 or TRBV12-4 and TRBJ1-5, with unresolved D. V gave up 5 bases and J gave up 7 bases, with 9 bases separating them. This CDR3 region has 12 residues. The CDR3 sequence is CASSRGGQPQHF. For the CDR3, the DNA is TGTGCCAGCAGTCGGGGAGGCCAGCCCCAGCATTTT.

This chain connects TRBV10-2 to TRBJ1-5; D may be TRBD1 (6 bases). V lost 3 bases, J lost 6 bases, and 12 bases lay in between. This CDR3 has 14 residues. The germline V gene has CDR1 WSHSY and CDR2 SAAADI. CDR3 residues: CASSETGSGQPQHF. The CDR3 coding sequence is TGCGCCAGCAGTGAAACAGGGTCTGGTCAGCCCCAGCATTTT.

The rearrangement joins TRBV4-1 to TRBJ1-5; no reliable D call. The germline V gene has CDR1 MGHRA and CDR2 YSYEKL. This CDR3 region has 15 residues. V lost 1 base and J lost 3, with 10 bases in between. Here the CDR3 DNA reads TGCGCCAGCAGCCAAGTCGGGGTCCTCAATCAGCCCCAGCATTTT. Its translation is CASSQVGVLNQPQHF.

About this clone: Germline is not matched at one junction end, which may reflect a read error. The gene calls are TRBV7-7 and TRBJ2-5; 7 bases match TRBD2. Germline CDR1 and CDR2: SSHAT and FNYEAQ (reference sequence). CDR3 size: 14 residues. The DNA of the CDR3 is TGTGCTAGCAGCTCGACTAGCAACGTGGAGACCCAGTACTTC. As protein: CASSSTSNVETQYF.

The V and J genes are TRBV5-1 and TRBJ2-5, with TRBD2 matching 9 bases. The J segment lost 3 bases and the V segment lost 4 bases, leaving 7 bases of the junction unmatched. The germline CDR1 and CDR2 sequences are SGHRS and YFSETQ. The CDR3 has 15 residues. CDR3 sequence reads: CASSTGASGKETQYF. Written as DNA, the CDR3 is TGCGCCAGCAGCACCGGGGCTAGCGGGAAAGAGACCCAGTACTTC.

This chain connects TRBV7-3 to TRBJ2-1, with D perhaps matching TRBD1 (6 bases). The V end was cut by 0 bases, the J end by 8 bases, with 11 bases between. Germline values: CDR1 SGHTA, CDR2 FQGTGA. This CDR3 contains 14 residues. CDR3 DNA sequence: TGTGCCAGCAGCTTAACAGGGGGTAGGGATGAGCAGTTCTTC. This codes for CASSLTGGRDEQFF.

This clone appeared once. A read error may produce the germline difference seen at one junction end. This chain uses TRBV12-3 or TRBV12-4 with TRBJ2-1, with 9 bases matching TRBD2. The CDR3 runs to 13 residues. CDR3 coding DNA: TGTGCCAGCAGTCTCTCAAAACTAGCGGGTTTGGTCTTC. It encodes CASSLSKLAGLVF.

V is TRBV24-1 and J is TRBJ2-1; TRBD1 agrees at 7 bases. CDR1 and CDR2 from the germline V gene are KGHDR and SFDVKD. The length of the CDR3 is 13 residues. Losses at the gene ends were 7 bases for V and 3 bases for J; bases not matched to a gene: 2. Written as DNA, the CDR3 is TGTGCCACCAGCCGGGACAGCTACAATGAGCAGTTCTTC. As protein: CATSRDSYNEQFF.

The genes are TRBV6-5 and TRBJ2-1, with TRBD2 matching over 8 bases. V dropped 8 bases and J dropped 6; count of bases not matched to a gene: 6. The CDR3 consists of 13 residues. Germline V gives CDR1 MNHEY, CDR2 SVGAGI. CDR3 sequence reads: CASESSGPNEQFF. The CDR3 DNA is TGTGCCAGCGAGTCTAGCGGGCCCAATGAGCAGTTCTTC.

This clone was picked up one time. The genes are TRBV9 and TRBJ2-2; 8 bases are shared with TRBD2. Germline assignment: CDR1 SGDLS and CDR2 YYNGEE. V trimming: 3 bases; J trimming: 5 bases; junction bases outside the gene matches: 12. This CDR3 region has 17 residues. The CDR3 spells CASSARTGTRMTGELFF. The CDR3, as DNA: TGTGCCAGCAGCGCTCGAACCGGGACTAGGATGACCGGGGAGCTGTTTTTT.

This chain links TRBV7-9 with TRBJ2-5, with D perhaps matching TRBD2 (6 bases). Germline V gene lookup returns CDR1 SEHNR and CDR2 FQNEAQ (reference sequence). The CDR3 consists of 13 residues. Trimming took off 1 base at V and 7 bases at J, with 10 bases between the two ends. The CDR3, as DNA: TGTGCCAGCAGCTTAGGCGGGGCAGGGACCCAGTACTTC. Residues: CASSLGGAGTQYF.